One and the same sample provided the 26 T cell receptor beta chains below, sequenced in a study of T cell responses to AZD1222 COVID-19 vaccine. Sequenced by immunoSEQ multiplex PCR; TCRdb stores in-frame clones only, minus some. Of about 150,000 clones listed, around nine tenths are singletons. Specimen: peripheral blood, collected on day 0 of MenACWY control vaccination. The receptors come from an adult in good health.

The rearrangement links TRBV2 to TRBJ1-2; D call uncertain. Trimming cost V 5 bases and J 0 bases, with 7 bases left between them. Germline V gene data show CDR1 as SNHLY and CDR2 as FYNNEI. There are 13 residues in the CDR3. CDR3 nucleotides: TGTGCCAGCAGTAGGGCAACTAACTATGGCTACACCTTC. Translation: CASSRATNYGYTF.

V gene TRBV6-5 combines with J gene TRBJ2-3; D is possibly TRBD2 (6 bases). V lost 6 bases to trimming and J lost 5 bases, with 18 bases between them. The CDR3 spans 15 residues. Germline assignment: CDR1 MNHEY and CDR2 SVGAGI. CDR3 in DNA: TGTGCCAGCAGCCTTGTGGCGGGGCCAGGAGATACGCAGTATTTT. It translates to CASSLVAGPGDTQYF.

The V gene is TRBV5-5, the J gene TRBJ1-1, with TRBD1 as a possible D gene (5 bases). The CDR3 loop spans 16 amino acids. The V end lost 4 bases, the J end lost 1 base, and 17 bases lay between the germline ends. In germline, CDR1 is SGHKS, CDR2 YYEKEE (reference sequence). As DNA, the CDR3 is TGTGCCAGCAGCGTTTCCCCAGACAGACCGAACACTGAAGCTTTCTTT. It encodes CASSVSPDRPNTEAFF.

This clone was observed once. The chain joins TRBV5-4 to TRBJ2-2, with 9 bases fitting TRBD2. V lost 2 bases to trimming and J lost 6 bases; unmatched junction nucleotides: 14. Germline V gene lookup returns CDR1 SGHNT and CDR2 YYREEE (reference sequence). The CDR3 has 18 amino acids. The CDR3 DNA reads TGTGCCAGCAGCTTAGCCCCCCACCTTAGCGGGGGATCCGGGGAGCTGTTTTTT. Translation: CASSLAPHLSGGSGELFF.

V and J are TRBV13 and TRBJ1-2, with a tentative D call TRBD1 (5 bases). Germline V gene sequence: CDR1 PRHDT, CDR2 FYEKMQ (reference sequence). This CDR3 comprises 14 residues. The V end lost 4 bases, the J end lost 7 bases, and 16 bases lay between the germline ends. In DNA, the CDR3 is TGTGCCAGCAGCTCCCTAGGGACGGCCACTGGCTACACCTTC. Its translation: CASSSLGTATGYTF.

The chain employs TRBV9 and TRBJ2-5, with TRBD2 identical over 10 bases. J lost 8 bases, V lost 0 bases, and 13 bases had no gene match. CDR1 and CDR2 from the germline V gene are SGDLS and YYNGEE. The CDR3 consists of 17 residues. The CDR3 sequence: CASSVEPLSGGAGTQYF. The CDR3 bases are TGTGCCAGCAGCGTAGAGCCCCTGAGCGGGGGGGCAGGAACCCAGTACTTC.

This clone was seen a single time. The chain recombines TRBV5-1 with TRBJ1-4, with D possibly TRBD1 on 6 matching bases. V dropped 4 bases and J dropped 15 bases, with 22 bases sitting between them. Germline V gene sequence: CDR1 SGHRS, CDR2 YFSETQ. CDR3 length equals 14 residues. The CDR3: CASSPTGSHVDMFF. The CDR3 DNA is TGCGCCAGCAGCCCCACAGGGTCCCACGTAGATATGTTTTTT. The full variable domain, in which reference TRBV5-1 and TRBJ1-4 provide the parts outside the CDR3, is KAGVTQTPRYLIKTRGQQVTLSCSPISGHRSVSWYQQTPGQGLQFLFEYFSETQRNKGNFPGRFSGRQFSNSRSEMNVSTLELGDSALYLCASSPTGSHVDMFFGSGTQLSVL.

A few counts support this clone. CDR3 amino acids: CASSQELAVLWTGELFF. Written as DNA, the CDR3 is TGCGCCAGCAGCCAAGAGCTCGCGGTTTTGTGGACCGGGGAGCTGTTTTTT. The V and J genes are TRBV4-1 and TRBJ2-2; D gene ambiguous. The CDR3 covers 17 residues. The germline V gene has CDR1 MGHRA and CDR2 YSYEKL. V shed 0 bases and J shed 5 bases, with 16 bases lying between them.

V and J are TRBV6-5 and TRBJ2-7; D unresolved. The CDR3 covers 13 residues. Germline loops: CDR1 MNHEY, CDR2 SVGAGI. V shed 6 bases and J shed 0 bases, with 9 bases lying between them. The CDR3: CASSQASSYEQYF. DNA of the CDR3: TGTGCCAGCAGCCAGGCTAGCTCCTACGAGCAGTACTTC.

V is TRBV27 and J is TRBJ2-7; TRBD1 matches 9 bases. Germline trimming cut 5 bases from V and 4 bases from J; bases unmatched to any gene: 6. This CDR3 region has 14 residues. The germline V gene has CDR1 MNHEY and CDR2 SMNVEV (reference sequence). DNA for the CDR3: TGTGCCAGCAGTACTACCGGGACAGGGTACGAGCAGTACTTC. This translates into CASSTTGTGYEQYF.

The chain uses TRBV28 and TRBJ1-1; the D is unclear. This CDR3 comprises 14 residues. The germline V and J ends were trimmed by 7 bases and 4 bases, with 16 bases remaining between them. The germline gives CDR1 MDHEN, CDR2 SYDVKM. This CDR3 is CASIPPGEVTEAFF. In DNA form, the CDR3 reads TGTGCCAGCATCCCCCCCGGAGAAGTCACTGAAGCTTTCTTT.

This chain connects TRBV7-9 to TRBJ1-1, with 7 bases fitting TRBD1. Germline trimming cut 5 bases from V and 1 base from J; bases unmatched to any gene: 4. The CDR3 runs 14 residues. Germline CDR1 and CDR2: SEHNR and FQNEAQ (reference sequence). CDR3 in amino acids: CASSTGTENTEAFF. In nucleotides, the CDR3 is TGTGCCAGCAGCACCGGGACAGAGAACACTGAAGCTTTCTTT.

The J gene is TRBJ1-3, the V gene TRBV7-9; the D gene is possibly TRBD1 (6 bases). Deletions cut 1 base from V and 2 bases from J, with 18 bases between. Germline V gene lookup returns CDR1 SEHNR and CDR2 FQNEAQ (reference sequence). CDR3 size: 18 residues. Here the CDR3 reads CASSLGEYRVYPGNTIYF. As DNA, the CDR3 is TGTGCCAGCAGCTTAGGCGAATACAGGGTGTATCCTGGAAACACCATATATTTT. Full variable domain (outside the CDR3, taken from reference TRBV7-9 and TRBJ1-3): DTGVSQNPRHKITKRGQNVTFRCDPISEHNRLYWYRQTLGQGPEFLTYFQNEAQLEKSRLLSDRFSAERPKGSFSTLEIQRTEQGDSAMYLCASSLGEYRVYPGNTIYFGEGSWLTVV.

This chain links TRBV2 with TRBJ1-6; D is undetermined. V lost 5 bases to trimming and J lost 7 bases, with 6 bases between them. The CDR3 has 12 amino acids. Germline CDR1 and CDR2: SNHLY and FYNNEI. Here the CDR3 reads CASSLQNSPLHF. The CDR3 coding sequence is TGTGCCAGCAGTCTTCAGAATTCACCCCTCCACTTT. The variable domain in full, completed from reference TRBV2 and TRBJ1-6, reads EPEVTQTPSHQVTQMGQEVILRCVPISNHLYFYWYRQILGQKVEFLVSFYNNEISEKSEIFDDQFSVERPDGSNFTLKIRSTKLEDSAMYFCASSLQNSPLHFGNGTRLTVT.

The rearrangement joins TRBV6-4 to TRBJ2-1; tentatively, D is TRBD1 (6 bases). Trimming took off 8 bases at V and 6 bases at J, with 14 bases between the two ends. CDR3 length: 13 amino acids. Germline assignment: CDR1 MRHNA and CDR2 SNTAGT. CDR3 bases: TGTGCCAGCGGAGGCCAGGGGTTCAATGAGCAGTTCTTC. Its protein product is CASGGQGFNEQFF.

V usage is TRBV6-5 and J usage is TRBJ1-2, with 10 bases lining up with TRBD1. Germline V gene data show CDR1 as MNHEY and CDR2 as SVGAGI. The CDR3 extends over 13 amino acids. V lost 7 bases and J lost 8; bases outside the gene matches: 7. CDR3 in DNA: TGTGCCAGCATAGGGACAGGGGTACGCGGCTACACCTTC. Its translation is CASIGTGVRGYTF.

This clone was recorded once. The chain joins TRBV13 to TRBJ2-2, with D uncertain. The CDR3 loop spans 15 amino acids. Germline-derived CDR1 and CDR2 are PRHDT and FYEKMQ (reference sequence). V lost 0 bases and J lost 1, with 6 bases in between. This CDR3 reads CASSLGRRNTGELFF. CDR3 coding DNA: TGTGCCAGCAGCTTAGGGAGGAGGAACACCGGGGAGCTGTTTTTT. Complete variable domain (other parts from reference TRBV13 and TRBJ2-2): AAGVIQSPRHLIKEKRETATLKCYPIPRHDTVYWYQQGPGQDPQFLISFYEKMQSDKGSIPDRFSAQQFSDYHSELNMSSLELGDSALYFCASSLGRRNTGELFFGEGSRLTVL.

The count of this clone is one. The junction departs from the called germline gene at one end, perhaps through a read error. The rearrangement links TRBV18 to TRBJ1-2, with 7 positions matching TRBD1. Germline CDR1 is KGHSH and CDR2 is LQKENI. CDR3 length: 15 residues. CDR3: CASSSPVGTEYGYTF. The CDR3 region has the DNA TGTGCCAGCTCATCACCCGTCGGGACAGAATATGGCTACACCTTC.

This clone has a handful of counts. The rearrangement joins TRBV7-9 to TRBJ1-1; TRBD1 is a possible D gene (5 bases). CDR1 and CDR2 (germline): SEHNR, FQNEAQ (reference sequence). V was cut by 3 bases and J by 0 bases, with 8 bases left in between. The CDR3 sequence is 14 residues long. CDR3 in amino acids: CASSFLTVNTEAFF. CDR3 bases: TGTGCCAGCAGCTTCCTGACAGTGAACACTGAAGCTTTCTTT.

V gene TRBV6-5 combines with J gene TRBJ2-1; 9 bases fit TRBD1. The CDR3 covers 14 residues. Germline V gene sequence: CDR1 MNHEY, CDR2 SVGAGI. V was clipped by 8 bases and J by 7 bases; unmatched bases: 9. This CDR3 reads CASWDRVGWNEQFF. Here the CDR3 DNA reads TGTGCCAGCTGGGACAGGGTTGGGTGGAATGAGCAGTTCTTC.

The rearrangement uses TRBV7-3 and TRBJ2-7; no reliable D call. Germline lookup yields CDR1 SGHTA and CDR2 FQGTGA. This CDR3 contains 13 residues. Between the trimmed V and J ends, which lost 2 bases and 3 bases, there was a span of 8 bases. The CDR3, as DNA: TGTGCCAGCAGCTTAGGCCCCGGCTACGAGCAGTACTTC. Its protein product is CASSLGPGYEQYF.

The gene calls are TRBV28 and TRBJ2-7; possibly TRBD1 for D (7 bases). The length of the CDR3 is 16 residues. The V end was cut by 4 bases, the J end by 0 bases, with 16 bases between. The germline V gene encodes CDR1 MDHEN and CDR2 SYDVKM. The CDR3 loop is CASSSPDREASYEQYF. In DNA, the CDR3 is TGTGCCAGCAGTTCACCCGACAGGGAGGCCTCCTACGAGCAGTACTTC.

The CDR3 sequence: CASSTRGNTEAFF. The CDR3 nucleotides read TGTGCCAGTAGTACCAGGGGAAACACTGAAGCTTTCTTT. The rearrangement links TRBV19 to TRBJ1-1; possibly TRBD1 for D (6 bases). Trimming shortened V by 4 bases and J by 2 bases, and 8 bases separated the two germline ends. The CDR3 runs to 13 residues. Germline V CDR1 and CDR2: LNHDA, SQIVND (reference sequence).

The chain couples TRBV20-1 to TRBJ1-2; a weak D match, TRBD1 (5 bases). V was pared by 6 bases and J by 7 bases, with 12 bases between. The CDR3 runs 11 residues. Germline V CDR1 and CDR2: DFQATT, SNEGSKA (reference sequence). Written as DNA, the CDR3 is TGCAGTGCCACGGGACTCTCTGGCTACACCTTC. It yields the protein CSATGLSGYTF.

The chain is built from TRBV5-8 and TRBJ1-1, with D possibly matching TRBD1 (6 bases). The V end lost 4 bases, the J end lost 2 bases, and 12 bases lay between the germline ends. The CDR3 sequence is 14 residues long. CDR1 and CDR2 (germline): SGHTS, YDEGEE. The CDR3 region is CASSRTGYNTEAFF. The CDR3 DNA is TGTGCCAGCAGCCGAACAGGGTATAACACTGAAGCTTTCTTT.

Notes on this clone: At the DNA level, this CDR3 is encoded by other sequences in the same sample as well. The chain carries TRBV9 and TRBJ1-1, with no clear D. CDR1 is SGDLS and CDR2 is YYNGEE in the germline V gene. This CDR3 region has 12 residues. The V end was cut by 0 bases, the J end by 4 bases, with 4 bases between. CDR3 DNA sequence: TGTGCCAGCAGCGTAGAGGGCACTGAAGCTTTCTTT. Translating gives CASSVEGTEAFF.